Sequencing of this TCR beta chain was carried out in a study of tumor-infiltrating lymphocytes in oesophageal squamous cell carcinoma. Trimming took 1 base from V and 7 from J, leaving 19 bases between them. The CDR3 has 16 residues. The V gene's germline CDR1 is SGHVS and CDR2 FNYEAQ. TCRdb reanalysed the PCR reads using MiXCR and keeps one entry per CDR3 protein. The data contain more than 10,000 distinct CDR3 sequences, 52% of them seen just once; the ten biggest clones take up under 30%. This TCR came from a female donor with esophageal squamous cell carcinoma. The chain has TRBV7-6 and TRBJ2-5; D gene unclear. Material: esophageal tumor tissue. This CDR3 reads CASSLDRTDYSATQYF. In DNA form, the CDR3 reads TGTGCCAGCAGCTTAGATAGGACGGATTACTCGGCGACCCAGTACTTC. Using reference TRBV7-6 and TRBJ2-5 for the parts outside the CDR3, the full variable domain is GAGVSQSPRYKVTKRGQDVALRCDPISGHVSLYWYRQALGQGPEFLTYFNYEAQQDKSGLPNDRFSAERPEGSISTLTIQRTEQRDSAMYRCASSLDRTDYSATQYFGPGTRLLVL.